This passage covers 14 T cell receptor beta chains from one sample sequenced in a study of cytomegalovirus exposure and HLA in healthy donors. It was with 60 Vbeta and 13 Jbeta primers that the PCR ran. The table came from immunoSEQ multiplex PCR; TCRdb's copy has only in-frame clones and leaves some out. Of 100,000 to 120,000 clones in the sample, about 77% were seen once. Sequenced sample: PBMCs. These receptors were taken from a woman younger than 45 in good health and CMV-seropositive.

This chain connects TRBV15 to TRBJ1-1; possible D gene TRBD1, 6 bases. The CDR3 has 13 residues. CDR1 and CDR2 (germline): LNHNV, YYDKDF (reference sequence). Trimming took 5 bases from V and 4 from J, leaving 11 bases between them. CDR3 nucleotides: TGTGCCACCAGCCCGGGACACCTCACTGAAGCTTTCTTT. This encodes CATSPGHLTEAFF.

This clone has just one count. The chain employs TRBV10-2 and TRBJ2-4; 9 bases map to TRBD1. The V and J ends lost 8 bases and 6 bases, in that order; junction bases with no gene match: 5. The CDR3 is made up of 13 amino acids. CDR1 is WSHSY and CDR2 is SAAADI in the germline V gene. The CDR3 is CASAGQGGNIQYF. The CDR3, as DNA: TGCGCCAGCGCGGGACAGGGAGGAAACATTCAGTACTTC.

The J gene is TRBJ2-7, the V gene TRBV27, with D possibly matching TRBD2 (6 bases). V was trimmed by 2 bases and J by 4 bases, leaving 12 bases between them. Germline V gene lookup returns CDR1 MNHEY and CDR2 SMNVEV (reference sequence). The CDR3 contains 14 residues. CDR3 in DNA: TGTGCCAGCAGTTTAGGGGGTGCGGGGTACGAGCAGTACTTC. This gives the protein CASSLGGAGYEQYF.

The V gene is TRBV5-6, the J gene TRBJ2-5; 7 bases map to TRBD2. The junction had 2 bases not matched to a gene; V was cut back by 5 bases and J by 1 base. The CDR3 is made up of 13 amino acids. Germline values: CDR1 SGHDT, CDR2 YYEEEE. Here the CDR3 reads CASRGTTQETQYF. For the CDR3, the DNA is TGTGCCAGCAGGGGGACTACCCAAGAGACCCAGTACTTC.

This clone was recorded only once. The chain uses TRBV29-1 and TRBJ2-7, with 9 bases aligning to TRBD1. This CDR3 has 14 residues. The germline gives CDR1 SQVTM, CDR2 ANQGSEA. J was trimmed by 0 bases and V by 7 bases; bases with no gene match: 7. The CDR3 loop is CSARTGESSYEQYF. CDR3 nucleotide sequence: TGCAGCGCCCGGACAGGGGAGAGCTCCTACGAGCAGTACTTC.

The chain couples TRBV7-9 to TRBJ2-1, with D maybe TRBD1 (6 bases). Trimming pared 5 bases from V and 4 bases from J, leaving 9 bases between. The germline CDR1 and CDR2 sequences are SEHNR and FQNEAQ (reference sequence). The CDR3 sequence is 13 residues long. CDR3 sequence: CASSDGQYNEQFF. The CDR3 nucleotides read TGTGCCAGCAGCGACGGACAGTACAATGAGCAGTTCTTC.

The J gene is TRBJ2-5, the V gene TRBV5-1, with a possible D match to TRBD1 (6 bases). Matching the DNA end better, TRBJ2-7 makes the J call doubtful. Germline CDR1 SGHRS, CDR2 YFSETQ. The CDR3 has 14 residues. The CDR3 is CASSQTGQNYEQYF. Written as DNA, the CDR3 is TGCGCCAGCAGCCAAACGGGACAAAATTACGAGCAGTACTTC.

This chain connects TRBV30 to TRBJ2-5; TRBD1 is a possible D gene (8 bases). V was cut by 1 base and J by 4 bases, with 13 bases left in between. The CDR3 has 14 residues. CDR1 is GTSNPN and CDR2 is SVGIG in the germline V gene (reference sequence). DNA for the CDR3: TGTGCCTGGAGTGAACAGGGGGGGGGAGAGACCCAGTACTTC. Amino acids: CAWSEQGGGETQYF.

This clone was detected a few times. The chain recombines TRBV5-4 with TRBJ1-6, with 9 bases identical to TRBD1. Trimming cost V 5 bases and J 7 bases; bases outside gene matches: 4. The CDR3 is 14 residues long. The V gene's germline CDR1 is SGHNT and CDR2 YYREEE (reference sequence). CDR3 in amino acids: CASSSGTGNSPLHF. The CDR3 DNA sequence: TGTGCCAGCAGTTCCGGGACAGGGAATTCACCCCTCCACTTT.

Comments on this clone: A junction boundary mismatches the germline segment, possibly from a read error. This sample includes further DNA sequences coding for the same CDR3. The genes are TRBV18 and TRBJ2-7; the match to TRBD1 covers 9 bases. Germline V gene data show CDR1 as KGHSH and CDR2 as LQKENI. The CDR3 has 15 amino acids. The CDR3 nucleotides read TGCGCCAGCTCACCGTCCGGGACAGGGTCCTACGAGCAGTACTTC. Protein product: CASSPSGTGSYEQYF.

V usage is TRBV5-8 and J usage is TRBJ1-3; a weak D match, TRBD1 (5 bases). The CDR3 loop spans 16 amino acids. Between the trimmed V and J ends, which lost 2 bases and 0 bases, there was a span of 12 bases. Germline V gene lookup returns CDR1 SGHTS and CDR2 YDEGEE. The CDR3 DNA follows: TGTGCCAGCAGCTTAGCGACAGTCTACTCTGGAAACACCATATATTTT. This codes for CASSLATVYSGNTIYF.

The V and J genes are TRBV2 and TRBJ2-7; TRBD2 aligns across 7 bases. With 7 bases clipped from V and 5 bases from J, the junction kept 11 bases outside the gene matches. The CDR3 is 14 amino acids. Looked up from germline, CDR1 is SNHLY and CDR2 is FYNNEI. The CDR3 DNA sequence: TGTGCCAGCAAGCGACTAGCAGCTACAAACGAGCAGTACTTC. It specifies CASKRLAATNEQYF.

This clone appeared a few times. The chain employs TRBV11-3 and TRBJ2-7; tentatively, D is TRBD1 (5 bases). Trimming removed 0 bases at V and 0 bases at J, with 12 bases between. Germline CDR1 SGHNT, CDR2 YENEEA. This CDR3 spans 16 amino acids. In DNA form, the CDR3 reads TGTGCCAGCAGCTTAGATTCCAGGCAGGGCTCCTACGAGCAGTACTTC. It codes for CASSLDSRQGSYEQYF.

V and J are TRBV18 and TRBJ2-5; D is possibly TRBD1 (6 bases). The end of the DNA fits TRBJ2-7 better, so the J call may be wrong. CDR1 and CDR2 from the germline V gene are KGHSH and LQKENI. The CDR3 is 17 residues long. The DNA of the CDR3 is TGTGCCAGCTCACCATTATCTACAGGGACAATTTCCTACGAGCAGTACTTC. Protein product: CASSPLSTGTISYEQYF.